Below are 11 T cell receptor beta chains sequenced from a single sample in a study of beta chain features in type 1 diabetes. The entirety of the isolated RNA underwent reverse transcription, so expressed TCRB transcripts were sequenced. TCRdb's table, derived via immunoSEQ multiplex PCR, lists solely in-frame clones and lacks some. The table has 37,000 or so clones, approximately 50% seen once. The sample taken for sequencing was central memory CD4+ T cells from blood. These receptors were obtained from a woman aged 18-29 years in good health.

Here the CDR3 reads CASSESGRGNTEAFF. The CDR3 DNA reads as TGTGCCAGCAGTGAATCGGGCAGGGGGAACACTGAAGCTTTCTTT. The J gene is TRBJ1-1, the V gene TRBV25-1; TRBD1 might be the D (6 bases). The CDR3 is 15 amino acids. The V gene lost 1 base and the J gene lost 1 base, with 10 bases spanning the gap. CDR1 and CDR2 (germline): MGHDK, SYGVNS.

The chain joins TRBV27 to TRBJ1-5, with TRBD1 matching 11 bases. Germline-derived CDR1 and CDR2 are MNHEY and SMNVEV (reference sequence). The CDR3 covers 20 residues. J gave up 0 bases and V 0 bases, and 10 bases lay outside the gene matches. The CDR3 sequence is CASSLSTGTGGIYSNQPQHF. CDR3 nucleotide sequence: TGTGCCAGCAGTTTATCCACCGGGACAGGGGGAATATATAGCAATCAGCCCCAGCATTTT.

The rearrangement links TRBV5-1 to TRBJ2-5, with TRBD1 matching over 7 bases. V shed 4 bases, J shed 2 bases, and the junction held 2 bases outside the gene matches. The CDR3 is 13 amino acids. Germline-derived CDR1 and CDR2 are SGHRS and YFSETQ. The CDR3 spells CASSGTAQETQYF. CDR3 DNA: TGCGCCAGCAGCGGGACAGCACAAGAGACCCAGTACTTC.

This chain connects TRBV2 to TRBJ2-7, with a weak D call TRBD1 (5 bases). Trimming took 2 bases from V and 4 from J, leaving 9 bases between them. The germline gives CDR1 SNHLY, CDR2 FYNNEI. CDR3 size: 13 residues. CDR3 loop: CASSENRMYEQYF. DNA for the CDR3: TGTGCCAGCAGTGAAAACAGGATGTACGAGCAGTACTTC.

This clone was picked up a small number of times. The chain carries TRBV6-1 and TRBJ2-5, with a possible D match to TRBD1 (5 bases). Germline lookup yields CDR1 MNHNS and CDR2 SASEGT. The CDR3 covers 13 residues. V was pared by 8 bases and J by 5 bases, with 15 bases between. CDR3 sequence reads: CASFTQKGETQYF. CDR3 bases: TGTGCCAGCTTCACCCAAAAGGGGGAGACCCAGTACTTC.

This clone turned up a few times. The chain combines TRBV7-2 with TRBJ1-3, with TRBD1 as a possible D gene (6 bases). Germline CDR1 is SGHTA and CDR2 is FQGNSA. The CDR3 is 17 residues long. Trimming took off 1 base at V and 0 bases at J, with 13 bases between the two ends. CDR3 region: CASSLVLTGRSGNTIYF. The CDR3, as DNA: TGTGCCAGCAGCTTAGTTCTGACAGGCCGCTCTGGAAACACCATATATTTT.

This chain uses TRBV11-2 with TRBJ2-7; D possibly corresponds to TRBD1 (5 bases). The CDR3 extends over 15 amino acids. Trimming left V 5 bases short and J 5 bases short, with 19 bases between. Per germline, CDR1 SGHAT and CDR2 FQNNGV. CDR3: CASSREQYQGNEQYF. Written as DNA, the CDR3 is TGTGCCAGCAGCCGAGAACAATATCAGGGTAACGAGCAGTACTTC.

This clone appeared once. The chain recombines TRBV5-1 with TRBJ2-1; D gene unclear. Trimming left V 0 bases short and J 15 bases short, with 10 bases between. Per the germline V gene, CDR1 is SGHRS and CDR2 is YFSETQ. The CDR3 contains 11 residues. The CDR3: CASSLGQVLFF. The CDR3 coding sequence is TGCGCCAGCAGCTTGGGGCAGGTGCTGTTCTTC. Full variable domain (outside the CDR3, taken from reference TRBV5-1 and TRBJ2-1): KAGVTQTPRYLIKTRGQQVTLSCSPISGHRSVSWYQQTPGQGLQFLFEYFSETQRNKGNFPGRFSGRQFSNSRSEMNVSTLELGDSALYLCASSLGQVLFFGPGTRLTVL.

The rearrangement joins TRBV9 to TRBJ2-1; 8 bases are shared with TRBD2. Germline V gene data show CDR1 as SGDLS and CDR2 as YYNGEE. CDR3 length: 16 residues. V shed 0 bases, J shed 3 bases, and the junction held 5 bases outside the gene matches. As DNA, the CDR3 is TGTGCCAGCAGCGTAGTATCTAGCGGGTTCTACAATGAGCAGTTCTTC. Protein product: CASSVVSSGFYNEQFF.

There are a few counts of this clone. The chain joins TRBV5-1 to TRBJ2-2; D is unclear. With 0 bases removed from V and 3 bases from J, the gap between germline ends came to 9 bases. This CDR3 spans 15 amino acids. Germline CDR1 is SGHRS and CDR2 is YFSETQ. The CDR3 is CASSLAPTDTGELFF. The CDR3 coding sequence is TGCGCCAGCAGCTTGGCTCCCACGGACACCGGGGAGCTGTTTTTT.

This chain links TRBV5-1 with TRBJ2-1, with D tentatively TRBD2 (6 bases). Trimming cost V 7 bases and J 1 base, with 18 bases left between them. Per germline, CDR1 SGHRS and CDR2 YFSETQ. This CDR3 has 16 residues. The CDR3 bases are TGCGCCAGCGCCCCCATCTCCGGGGGATCCTACAATGAGCAGTTCTTC. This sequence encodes CASAPISGGSYNEQFF.